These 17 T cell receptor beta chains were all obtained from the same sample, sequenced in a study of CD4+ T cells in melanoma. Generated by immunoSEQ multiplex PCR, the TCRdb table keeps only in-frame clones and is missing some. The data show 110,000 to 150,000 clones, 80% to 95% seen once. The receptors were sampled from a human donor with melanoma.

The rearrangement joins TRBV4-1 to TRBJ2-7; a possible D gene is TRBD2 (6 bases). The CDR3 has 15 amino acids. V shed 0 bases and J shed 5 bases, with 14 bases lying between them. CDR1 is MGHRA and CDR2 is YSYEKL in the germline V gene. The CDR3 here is CASSQDRQRGDEQYF. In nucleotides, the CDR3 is TGCGCCAGCAGCCAAGATAGGCAGCGCGGGGACGAGCAGTACTTC.

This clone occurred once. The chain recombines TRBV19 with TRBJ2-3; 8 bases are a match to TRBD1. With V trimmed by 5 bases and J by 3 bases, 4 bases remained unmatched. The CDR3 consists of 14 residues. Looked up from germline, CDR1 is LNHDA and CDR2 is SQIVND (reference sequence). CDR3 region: CASSVDRVTDTQYF. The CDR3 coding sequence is TGTGCCAGTAGTGTGGACAGGGTTACAGATACGCAGTATTTT.

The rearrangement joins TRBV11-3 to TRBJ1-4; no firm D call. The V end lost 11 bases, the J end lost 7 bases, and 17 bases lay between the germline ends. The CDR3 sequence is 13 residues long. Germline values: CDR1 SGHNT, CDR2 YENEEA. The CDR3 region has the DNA TGTGCCGTTACAGCGGTACGAGTTGAAAAACTGTTTTTT. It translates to CAVTAVRVEKLFF. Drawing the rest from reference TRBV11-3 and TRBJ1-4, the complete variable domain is EAGVVQSPRYKIIEKKQPVAFWCNPISGHNTLYWYLQNLGQGPELLIRYENEEAVDDSQLPKDRFSAERLKGVDSTLKIQPAELGDSAVYLCAVTAVRVEKLFFGSGTQLSVL.

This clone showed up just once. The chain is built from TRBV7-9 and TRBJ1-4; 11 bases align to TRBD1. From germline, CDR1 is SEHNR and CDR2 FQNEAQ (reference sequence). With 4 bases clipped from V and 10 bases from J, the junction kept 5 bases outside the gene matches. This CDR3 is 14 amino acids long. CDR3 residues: CASSSSGTGGKLFF. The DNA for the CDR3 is TGTGCCAGCAGCTCCTCCGGGACAGGGGGAAAACTGTTTTTT. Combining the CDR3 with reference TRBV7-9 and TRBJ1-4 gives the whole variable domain DTGVSQNPRHKITKRGQNVTFRCDPISEHNRLYWYRQTLGQGPEFLTYFQNEAQLEKSRLLSDRFSAERPKGSFSTLEIQRTEQGDSAMYLCASSSSGTGGKLFFGSGTQLSVL.

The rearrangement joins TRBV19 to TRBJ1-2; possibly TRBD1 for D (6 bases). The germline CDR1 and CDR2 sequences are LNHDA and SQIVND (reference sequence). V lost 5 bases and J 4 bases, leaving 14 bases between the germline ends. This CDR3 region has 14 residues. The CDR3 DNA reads TGTGCCAGTAGTGCGGAGGGGGAACCCTATGGCTACACCTTC. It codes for CASSAEGEPYGYTF.

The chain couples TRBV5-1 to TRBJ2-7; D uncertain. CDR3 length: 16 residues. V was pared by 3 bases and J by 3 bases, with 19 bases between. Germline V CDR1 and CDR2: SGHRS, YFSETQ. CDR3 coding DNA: TGCGCCAGCAGCTCGGTATTGGGGATCACCGTCTACGAGCAGTACTTC. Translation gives CASSSVLGITVYEQYF.

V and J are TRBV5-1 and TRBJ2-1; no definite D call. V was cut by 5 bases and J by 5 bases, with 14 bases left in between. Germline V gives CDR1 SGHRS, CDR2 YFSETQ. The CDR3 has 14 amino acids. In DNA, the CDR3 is TGCGCCAGCAGACCGTCCGGACGGAACAATGAGCAGTTCTTC. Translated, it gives CASRPSGRNNEQFF.

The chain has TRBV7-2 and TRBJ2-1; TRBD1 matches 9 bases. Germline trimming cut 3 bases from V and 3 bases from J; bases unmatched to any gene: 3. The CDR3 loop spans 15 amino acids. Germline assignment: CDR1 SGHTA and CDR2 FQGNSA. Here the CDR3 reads CASSLGQGGYNEQFF. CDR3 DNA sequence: TGTGCCAGCAGCTTGGGACAGGGAGGCTACAATGAGCAGTTCTTC. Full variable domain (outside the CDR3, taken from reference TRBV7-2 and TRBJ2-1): GAGVSQSPSNKVTEKGKDVELRCDPISGHTALYWYRQSLGQGLEFLIYFQGNSAPDKSGLPSDRFSAERTGGSVSTLTIQRTQQEDSAVYLCASSLGQGGYNEQFFGPGTRLTVL.

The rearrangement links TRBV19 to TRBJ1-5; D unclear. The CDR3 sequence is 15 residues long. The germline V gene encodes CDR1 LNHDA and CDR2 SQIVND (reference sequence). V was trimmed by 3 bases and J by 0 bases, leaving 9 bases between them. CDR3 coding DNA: TGTGCCAGTAGTATCGGGAGAAATAGCAATCAGCCCCAGCATTTT. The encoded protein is CASSIGRNSNQPQHF.

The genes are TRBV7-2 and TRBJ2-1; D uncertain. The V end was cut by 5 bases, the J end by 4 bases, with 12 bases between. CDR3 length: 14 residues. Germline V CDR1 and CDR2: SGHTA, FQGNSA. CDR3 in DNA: TGTGCCAGCAGCGATCCAAAAAGATACAATGAGCAGTTCTTC. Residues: CASSDPKRYNEQFF.

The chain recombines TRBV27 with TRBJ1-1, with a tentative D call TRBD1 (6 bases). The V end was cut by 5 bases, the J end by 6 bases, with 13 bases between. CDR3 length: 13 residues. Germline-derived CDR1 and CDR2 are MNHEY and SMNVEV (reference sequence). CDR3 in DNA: TGTGCCAGCAGTCTTAAAGGGGGATCTGAAGCTTTCTTT. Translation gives CASSLKGGSEAFF.

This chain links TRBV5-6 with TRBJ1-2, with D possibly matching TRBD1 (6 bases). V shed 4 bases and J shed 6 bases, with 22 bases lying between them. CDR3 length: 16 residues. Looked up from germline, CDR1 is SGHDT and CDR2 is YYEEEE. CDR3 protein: CASSLYGKQGFDGYTF. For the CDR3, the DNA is TGTGCCAGCAGCCTTTACGGGAAACAGGGATTCGATGGCTACACCTTC. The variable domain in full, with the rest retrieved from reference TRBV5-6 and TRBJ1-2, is DAGVTQSPTHLIKTRGQQVTLRCSPKSGHDTVSWYQQALGQGPQFIFQYYEEEERQRGNFPDRFSGHQFPNYSSELNVNALLLGDSALYLCASSLYGKQGFDGYTFGSGTRLTVV.

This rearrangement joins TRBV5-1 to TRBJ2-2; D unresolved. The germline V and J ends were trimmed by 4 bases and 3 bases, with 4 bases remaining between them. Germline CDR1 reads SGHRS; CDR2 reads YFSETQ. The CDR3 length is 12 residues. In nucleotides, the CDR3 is TGCGCCAGCAGCCCCCACACCGGGGAGCTGTTTTTT. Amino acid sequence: CASSPHTGELFF. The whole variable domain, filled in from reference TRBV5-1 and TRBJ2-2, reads KAGVTQTPRYLIKTRGQQVTLSCSPISGHRSVSWYQQTPGQGLQFLFEYFSETQRNKGNFPGRFSGRQFSNSRSEMNVSTLELGDSALYLCASSPHTGELFFGEGSRLTVL.

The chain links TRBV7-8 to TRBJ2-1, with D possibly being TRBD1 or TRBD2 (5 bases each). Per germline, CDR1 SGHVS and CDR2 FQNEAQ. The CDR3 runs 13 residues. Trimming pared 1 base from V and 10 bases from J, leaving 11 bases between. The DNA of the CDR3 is TGTGCCAGCAGCTTAGGTCCCGGGGCCGAGCAGTTCTTC. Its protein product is CASSLGPGAEQFF. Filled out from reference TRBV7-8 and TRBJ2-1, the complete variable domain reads GAGVSQSPRYKVAKRGQDVALRCDPISGHVSLFWYQQALGQGPEFLTYFQNEAQLDKSGLPSDRFFAERPEGSVSTLKIQRTQQEDSAVYLCASSLGPGAEQFFGPGTRLTVL.

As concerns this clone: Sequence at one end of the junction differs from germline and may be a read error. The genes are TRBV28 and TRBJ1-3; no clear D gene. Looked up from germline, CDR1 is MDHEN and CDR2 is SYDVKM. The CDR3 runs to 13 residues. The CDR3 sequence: CASSQVPGNTIYF. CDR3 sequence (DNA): TGTGCCAGCAGTCAGGTACCTGGGAACACCATATATTTT.

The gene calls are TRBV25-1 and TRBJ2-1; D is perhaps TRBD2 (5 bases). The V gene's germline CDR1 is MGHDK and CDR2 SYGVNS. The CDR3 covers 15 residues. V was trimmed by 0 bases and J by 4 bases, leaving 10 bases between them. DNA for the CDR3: TGTGCCAGCAGTGAATATCTCGGACTTTACAATGAGCAGTTCTTC. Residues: CASSEYLGLYNEQFF.

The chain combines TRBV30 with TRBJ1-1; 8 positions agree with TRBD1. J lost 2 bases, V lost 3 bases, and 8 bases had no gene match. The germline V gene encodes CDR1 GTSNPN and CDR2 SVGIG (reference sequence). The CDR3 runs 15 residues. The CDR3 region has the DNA TGTGCCTGGAGCGGGCACAGGGGGGGAAACACTGAAGCTTTCTTT. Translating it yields CAWSGHRGGNTEAFF. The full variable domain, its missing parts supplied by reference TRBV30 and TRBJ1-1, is SQTIHQWPATLVQPVGSPLSLECTVEGTSNPNLYWYRQAAGRGLQLLFYSVGIGQISSEVPQNLSASRPQDRQFILSSKKLLLSDSGFYLCAWSGHRGGNTEAFFGQGTRLTVV.